This T cell receptor beta chain emerged from a study of T cell changes during pregnancy in multiple sclerosis. Repertoires were generated with immunoSEQ multiplex PCR, while TCRdb's copy carries only in-frame clones and drops some. The sample carries 85,000 to 100,000 clones, 90% to 95% recorded once. V lost 6 bases to trimming and J lost 1 base, with 12 bases between them. The CDR3 totals 14 residues. Germline values: CDR1 MDHEN, CDR2 SYDVKM. The sequence came from a female donor with multiple sclerosis, enrolled in a pregnancy study. The source was peripheral blood, collected after pregnancy. This chain uses TRBV28 with TRBJ1-1, with a possible D match to TRBD1 (5 bases). CDR3 sequence (DNA): TGTGCCAGCAGGGGCGGGGGATCGAACACTGAAGCTTTCTTT. Encoded protein: CASRGGGSNTEAFF.